This T cell receptor beta chain comes out of a study of T cells in Graves' hyperthyroidism and ophthalmopathy. CDR3 length: 14 residues. V was shortened by 2 bases and J by 2 bases, with 8 bases between the two germline ends. Germline lookup yields CDR1 SGHVS and CDR2 FQNEAQ. Amplified TCR beta CDR3 regions came from RNA transcripts. First-round RT-PCR with HTBI primers amplified the TCR CDR3 region. TCRdb reanalysed the multiplex PCR reads using MiXCR and keeps one entry per CDR3 protein. The top ten clones hold roughly 20% of a sample with under 450,000 distinct CDR3 sequences, about 13% of them seen once.

The chain couples TRBV7-8 to TRBJ2-3; D unclear. The receptor comes from a man younger than 40 with Graves' hyperthyroidism that later progressed to Graves' ophthalmopathy. The sample was blood. CDR3 in amino acids: CASSLNENTDTQYF. The CDR3 nucleotides read TGTGCCAGCAGCTTAAACGAGAACACAGATACGCAGTATTTT.